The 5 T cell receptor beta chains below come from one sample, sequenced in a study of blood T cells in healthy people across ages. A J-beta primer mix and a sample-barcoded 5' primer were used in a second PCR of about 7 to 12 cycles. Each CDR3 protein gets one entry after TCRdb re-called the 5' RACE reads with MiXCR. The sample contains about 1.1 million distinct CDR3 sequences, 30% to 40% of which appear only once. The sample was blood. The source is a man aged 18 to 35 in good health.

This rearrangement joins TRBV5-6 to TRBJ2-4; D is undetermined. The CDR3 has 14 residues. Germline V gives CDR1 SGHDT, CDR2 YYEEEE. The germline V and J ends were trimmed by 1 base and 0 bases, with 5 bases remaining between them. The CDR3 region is CASSLWGAKNIQYF. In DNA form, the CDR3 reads TGTGCCAGCAGCTTGTGGGGAGCCAAAAACATTCAGTACTTC.

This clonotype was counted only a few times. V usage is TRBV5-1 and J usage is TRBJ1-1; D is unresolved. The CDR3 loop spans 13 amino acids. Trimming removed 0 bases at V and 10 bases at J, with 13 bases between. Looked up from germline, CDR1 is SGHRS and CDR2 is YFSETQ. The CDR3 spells CASSLGFGEAAFF. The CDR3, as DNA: TGCGCCAGCAGCTTGGGGTTCGGGGAGGCAGCTTTCTTT.

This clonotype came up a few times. CDR3 sequence reads: CSVEGTGGYNEQFF. Here the CDR3 DNA reads TGCAGCGTTGAAGGGACAGGGGGTTACAATGAGCAGTTCTTC. V usage is TRBV29-1 and J usage is TRBJ2-1, with 10 bases that match TRBD1. The V gene end was trimmed by 1 base and the J gene end by 4 bases; junction bases not matched to a gene: 1. The germline V gene encodes CDR1 SQVTM and CDR2 ANQGSEA. The CDR3 contains 14 residues.

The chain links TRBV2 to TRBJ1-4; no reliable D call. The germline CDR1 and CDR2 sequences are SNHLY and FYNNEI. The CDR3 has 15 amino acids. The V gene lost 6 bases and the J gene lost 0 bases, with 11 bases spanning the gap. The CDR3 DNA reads TGTGCCAGCAGGGCCACCGTTGCAACTAATGAAAAACTGTTTTTT. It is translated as CASRATVATNEKLFF.

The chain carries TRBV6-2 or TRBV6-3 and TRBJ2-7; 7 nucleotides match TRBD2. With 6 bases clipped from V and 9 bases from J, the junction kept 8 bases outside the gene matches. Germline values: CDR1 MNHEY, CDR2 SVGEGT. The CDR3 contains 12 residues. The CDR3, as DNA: TGTGCCAGCAGGCAGCTAGCGGCCGGGCAGTACTTC. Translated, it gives CASRQLAAGQYF.